The 9 T cell receptor beta chains reported below all come from one sample, sequenced in a study of T cell repertoires in cytomegalovirus infection. A single record per CDR3 protein comes from TCRdb applying MiXCR to the reads. The sample shows about 97,000 distinct CDR3 sequences, about 15% of them seen only once. Sequencing was carried out using PBMCs. Source of these receptors: a human donor in good health (CMV status not recorded). Some clones in this sample may be carry-over from other donors' samples.

This clonotype was counted between two and nine times. The chain recombines TRBV7-8 with TRBJ2-1; 8 nucleotides agree with TRBD1. V lost 5 bases to trimming and J lost 1 base; unmatched junction nucleotides: 16. The CDR3 has 19 residues. CDR1 is SGHVS, CDR2 FQNEAQ, per germline. CDR3 DNA: TGTGCCAGCAGCCTATTCCGAGTGGGTAGGGACAGGTCCTACAATGAGCAGTTCTTC. The encoded protein is CASSLFRVGRDRSYNEQFF.

This clonotype was counted a few times. J is TRBJ2-3 and V is TRBV7-3, with TRBD2 matching over 7 bases. Germline V gene sequence: CDR1 SGHTA, CDR2 FQGTGA. V lost 5 bases to trimming and J lost 6 bases; unmatched junction nucleotides: 8. This CDR3 is built from 14 residues. This CDR3 reads CASSTMTSPDTQYF. CDR3 bases: TGTGCCAGCAGCACAATGACTAGCCCCGATACGCAGTATTTT.

This chain links TRBV6-5 with TRBJ2-3; D is ambiguous. CDR1 is MNHEY and CDR2 is SVGAGI in the germline V gene. Trimming left V 6 bases short and J 2 bases short, with 15 bases between. The CDR3 covers 15 residues. This CDR3 reads CASSRANENTDTQYF. CDR3 coding DNA: TGTGCCAGCAGCCGCGCTAACGAAAACACAGATACGCAGTATTTT.

This chain connects TRBV20-1 to TRBJ1-2; 7 nucleotides align to TRBD1. The CDR3 contains 14 residues. Trimming took 0 bases from V and 4 from J; bases not matched to a gene: 5. Looked up from germline, CDR1 is DFQATT and CDR2 is SNEGSKA (reference sequence). CDR3 DNA sequence: TGCAGTGCTAGAGATAGGGGGCCCCCCTATGGCTACACCTTC. It specifies CSARDRGPPYGYTF.

This rearrangement joins TRBV7-4 to TRBJ1-2; D not resolved. Trimming took off 5 bases at V and 7 bases at J, with 20 bases between the two ends. The germline CDR1 and CDR2 sequences are SGHVT and SQSDAQ. This CDR3 is built from 15 residues. CDR3 nucleotide sequence: TGTGCCAGCAGCCACGATCAAAATTGGATCGGTGGCTACACCTTC. Translating gives CASSHDQNWIGGYTF.

This clonotype was seen ten or more times. This sequence joins TRBV12-3 or TRBV12-4 and TRBJ1-5; D unresolved. The CDR3 loop spans 12 amino acids. Trimming removed 7 bases from V and 5 bases from J, with 9 bases in between. The CDR3 here is CASTFRDQPQHF. In DNA, the CDR3 is TGTGCCAGCACCTTCAGAGATCAGCCCCAGCATTTT.

This sequence joins TRBV7-9 and TRBJ2-7; tentative D call: TRBD1 (5 bases). Germline CDR1 SEHNR, CDR2 FQNEAQ (reference sequence). V lost 1 base, J lost 6 bases, and 13 bases lay in between. This CDR3 has 14 amino acids. CDR3 in amino acids: CASSLEQAPGEQYF. In nucleotides, the CDR3 is TGTGCCAGCAGCTTAGAACAGGCTCCGGGCGAGCAGTACTTC.

V gene TRBV4-1 combines with J gene TRBJ2-5, with TRBD2 identical over 7 bases. CDR3 size: 17 residues. Unmatched junction bases numbered 13, after V lost 1 base and J lost 5 bases. Germline V gives CDR1 MGHRA, CDR2 YSYEKL. The CDR3 bases are TGCGCCAGCAGCCAAGGATACAGCGGGGCCGCGATGGAGACCCAGTACTTC. Translation: CASSQGYSGAAMETQYF.

The CDR3 spells CASRGGTEAFF. In nucleotides, the CDR3 is TGCGCCAGCAGGGGAGGCACTGAAGCTTTCTTT. V gene TRBV10-2 combines with J gene TRBJ1-1; D gene uncertain. Germline V gene data show CDR1 as WSHSY and CDR2 as SAAADI. Trimming left V 6 bases short and J 4 bases short, with 6 bases between. The CDR3 sequence is 11 residues long.